Listed below are T cell receptor beta chains from one sample, sequenced in a study of tumor-infiltrating lymphocytes in primary liver carcinoma. TCRdb passed the multiplex PCR reads through MiXCR, listing each CDR3 protein once. The table shows 40,000 to 60,000 distinct CDR3 sequences, with about 80% occurring only once. The material sequenced was liver tumor tissue from sampling region 3. The origin of the receptors is a man between 35 and 55 years old with primary liver carcinoma and hepatitis B virus infection. Each CDR3 is given with its conserved first and last residue. Each record gives: clone size, V gene, J gene, D gene, CDR3 protein, CDR3 DNA. The D gene is left open where the match is weak. The listing skips clone size in some rows; elsewhere it reads once, few, many or a size class.

.	TRBV11-2	TRBJ2-7	.	CAGTLKCGDYEQYF	TGTGCCGGCACCCTAAAGTGCGGGGACTACGAGCAGTACTTC
.	TRBV10-3	TRBJ2-3	.	CAISEGDEDAQYF	TGTGCCATCAGTGAGGGTGACGAAGATGCGCAGTATTTT
many	TRBV30	TRBJ2-5	.	CAWRAVGRGQETQYF	TGTGCCTGGAGGGCCGTTGGACGGGGACAAGAGACCCAGTACTTC
.	TRBV28	TRBJ2-1	.	CASSLSLSYNEHFF	TGTGCCAGCAGTTTGAGTCTTTCCTATAATGAGCACTTCTTC
.	TRBV12-3/TRBV12-4	TRBJ2-1	.	CTSSRTIGSNEQFF	TGTACCAGCAGCCGGACTATCGGGAGCAATGAGCAGTTCTTC
.	TRBV10-2	TRBJ2-5	.	CASSDSHETQCF	TGCGCCAGCAGTGACAGCCATGAGACTCAGTGCTTC
few	TRBV12-3/TRBV12-4	TRBJ1-1	.	CACCLSDLTEAFF	TGTGCCTGTTGTTTATCGGATCTCACTGAAGCTTTCTTT
.	TRBV4-1	TRBJ1-5	.	CASGRGGGANQPQHF	TGCGCCAGCGGCCGAGGTGGAGGGGCCAATCAGCCCCAGCATTTT
.	TRBV6-6	TRBJ1-5	.	CASSPPSQPQHF	TGTGCCAGCAGTCCCCCCAGTCAGCCCCAGCATTTT
.	TRBV4-1	TRBJ2-5	TRBD2	CASRIGTIGSVGTQYF	TGCGCCAGTAGGATCGGGACTATCGGGAGCGTAGGGACCCAGTACTTC
many	TRBV7-9	TRBJ2-3	.	CASTTGADTQYF	TGTGCCAGCACTACGGGAGCAGATACGCAGTATTTT
many	TRBV5-6	TRBJ2-1	.	CASSAGLVSTGRHNEQFF	TGTGCCAGCAGCGCAGGACTAGTTTCAACAGGGAGGCACAATGAGCAGTTCTTC
.	TRBV6-1	TRBJ2-3	.	CASGNSIPPDTQNF	TGTGCCAGCGGGAACAGCATACCCCCAGATACGCAGAATTTT
few	TRBV20-1	TRBJ2-1	.	CSAIPGLEGNEQFF	TGCAGTGCCATACCGGGACTGGAGGGGAATGAGCAGTTCTTC
.	TRBV4-1	TRBJ2-7	.	CSSSQGFSGSSYEQYF	TGCTCCAGCAGTCAAGGTTTTAGCGGAAGCTCCTACGAGCAGTACTTC
.	TRBV19	TRBJ2-7	.	CTSSMSWRDNEQYF	TGTACCAGTAGTATGTCTTGGAGGGACAACGAGCAGTACTTC
.	TRBV29-1	TRBJ1-1	TRBD1	CGAATGAQMNTEVFF	TGCGGCGCCGCAACAGGGGCCCAAATGAACACTGAAGTTTTCTTT
.	TRBV29-1	TRBJ2-4	.	CSVRVKGRYLGNIQYF	TGCAGCGTCCGAGTGAAAGGGAGATACTTAGGAAACATTCAGTATTTC
.	TRBV6-5	TRBJ1-3	.	CASSFGTRSGNTIYF	TGTGCCAGCAGTTTCGGGACCAGGTCTGGAAACACAATATACTTT
.	TRBV11-2	TRBJ1-2	TRBD1	CVSSPADRDCGYTF	TGTGTCAGCAGCCCTGCCGACAGGGACTGTGGCTACACCTTC
.	TRBV29-1	TRBJ2-7	.	CSIRAYTYDQYF	TGCAGCATTCGGGCCTATACCTACGACCAGTACTTC
.	TRBV5-4	TRBJ2-5	.	CASSLSASLVTQYF	TGTGCTAGCAGCTTGAGTGCCAGTTTGGTGACCCAGTACTTC
few	TRBV29-1	TRBJ2-7	.	CSVDGGGNRDEQYF	TGTAGCGTTGATGGGGGTGGAAATCGGGACGAGCAGTACTTC
.	TRBV29-1	TRBJ2-3	.	CSVKSGSTDTQYF	TGCAGCGTTAAGTCAGGGAGTACAGATACGCAGTATTTT
.	TRBV6-1	TRBJ2-5	.	CASSETFLVGGNQEIQYF	TGTGCCAGCAGTGAAACCTTTCTAGTGGGAGGTAACCAAGAGATCCAGTACTTC
.	TRBV11-2	TRBJ2-1	.	CASSLSYQGPVKPVRSYNEQFF	TGTGCCAGCAGCCTCTCCTACCAGGGTCCCGTGAAACCGGTTCGCTCTTACAATGAGCAGTTCTTC
.	TRBV29-1	TRBJ2-3	TRBD1	CSIHRGSDTQYF	TGCAGCATCCACAGGGGGTCGGATACGCAATATTTT
.	TRBV19	TRBJ2-1	TRBD1	CASSIGQGAVRNEQFF	TGTGCCAGTAGTATCGGACAGGGGGCGGTTCGCAATGAGCAGTTCTTC
.	TRBV7-3	TRBJ2-6	TRBD2	CTSSLRGGLASYGANVLTF	TGTACCAGCAGCTTAAGGGGGGGACTAGCGTCGTATGGGGCCAACGTCCTGACTTTC
.	TRBV11-2	TRBJ2-5	TRBD2	CASSDLTRAGETQYF	TGTGCCAGCAGTGACTTGACAAGAGCGGGAGAGACTCAGTACTTC
many	TRBV28	TRBJ1-4	.	CASSLSWGEKLFF	TGTGCCAGCAGTTTGTCGTGGGGCGAAAAACTGTTTTTT
many	TRBV29-1	TRBJ1-2	.	CSVEVQAEVSYGYTF	TGCAGCGTTGAGGTTCAAGCGGAAGTTAGCTATGGCTACACCTTC
many	TRBV29-1	TRBJ2-1	TRBD2	CSDVIAGPNEQFF	TGCAGCGATGTGATAGCGGGACCTAATGAGCAGTTCTTC
.	TRBV6-5	TRBJ2-5	.	CANSYGTAQETQYF	TGTGCCAACAGTTATGGCACGGCACAAGAGACCCAGTACTTC
.	TRBV11-2	TRBJ2-2	TRBD1	CTSTFDRDRVGIGELFF	TGTACCAGCACCTTTGATCGGGACAGGGTCGGCATCGGGGAGCTGTTTTTT
.	TRBV6-5	TRBJ2-1	.	CASSPLDPPDIEQFF	TGTGCCAGCAGTCCACTAGACCCCCCGGACATTGAGCAGTTCTTC
.	TRBV4-1	TRBJ2-7	.	CASSRDGDEQYF	TGCGCCAGCAGCCGAGATGGGGACGAGCAGTACTTC
.	TRBV11-2	TRBJ2-7	TRBD2	CASSSSVGLAGGWYEQYF	TGTGCCAGCAGCTCGTCCGTTGGACTAGCGGGAGGGTGGTACGAGCAGTACTTC
.	TRBV11-2	TRBJ2-5	.	CASSLRPGPAAYQETQCF	TGTGCCAGCAGCTTACGTCCTGGGCCAGCGGCGTACCAAGAGACCCAGTGCTTC
.	TRBV20-1	TRBJ2-1	TRBD2	CSARPVESGMATEQFF	TGCAGTGCTAGACCTGTGGAGAGCGGGATGGCCACTGAGCAGTTCTTC
once	TRBV6-5	TRBJ2-6	TRBD1	CASSPQTGAEANVLTF	TGTGCCAGCAGTCCTCAAACAGGGGCAGAGGCCAACGTTCTGACTTTC
many	TRBV7-9	TRBJ2-7	.	CASSLGGRQDYEQYF	TGTGCCAGCAGCTTAGGGGGCAGACAGGACTACGAGCAGTACTTC
many	TRBV4-1	TRBJ1-2	.	CASSQGRGREWITNYGYTF	TGCGCCAGCAGCCAAGGTCGGGGACGTGAGTGGATTACTAACTATGGCTACACCTTC
few	TRBV28	TRBJ1-2	.	CASSLDNGYTF	TGTGCCAGCAGTTTGGACAACGGCTACACCTTC
once	TRBV5-5	TRBJ1-2	.	CASSAQTDFNYDYTF	TGTGCCAGCAGCGCCCAGACAGATTTTAACTATGACTACACCTTC
.	TRBV11-2	TRBJ2-7	TRBD1	CANSSQTGGANRHEQYF	TGTGCAAACAGCTCCCAGACAGGGGGTGCTAACAGACACGAGCAGTACTTC
.	TRBV10-3	TRBJ2-3	.	CVISRRILVGEGTDTQYF	TGTGTCATCTCAAGAAGGATTCTAGTGGGAGAGGGGACAGATACGCAGTATTTT
.	TRBV11-2	TRBJ2-7	TRBD2	CASSQYTGGDYEQHF	TGTGCCAGCAGCCAATATACGGGAGGGGACTACGAGCAGCACTTC
few	TRBV5-1	TRBJ2-1	TRBD2	CAGSGGGAGDFWNEQFF	TGCGCCGGCAGCGGGGGGGGGGCAGGGGACTTCTGGAATGAGCAGTTCTTC
many	TRBV5-5	TRBJ2-3	.	CASSYLDRSTDTQYF	TGTGCCAGCAGCTATCTGGACAGAAGCACAGATACGCAGTATTTT
.	TRBV12-3/TRBV12-4	TRBJ2-2	TRBD2	CTSSPLAAAAGTGELFF	TGTACCAGCAGTCCTCTAGCGGCTGCGGCGGGAACCGGGGAGCTGTTTTTT
.	TRBV10-2	TRBJ2-3	.	CASTEGFELAQYF	TGCGCCAGCACCGAGGGTTTCGAACTAGCCCAGTATTTT